This TCR beta chain was observed in a study of cytomegalovirus exposure and HLA in healthy donors. The study ran its PCR with 60 Vbeta and 13 Jbeta primers. Sequenced by immunoSEQ multiplex PCR; TCRdb stores in-frame clones only, minus some. This sample carries approximately 150,000 clones, around 84% of them seen once, and the ten largest clones take 2.5%. After removal of 1 base from V and 0 bases from J, the junction contained 8 bases not matched to a gene. The CDR3 length is 17 residues. CDR1 is SGHTA, CDR2 FQGNSA, per germline. The sequence derives from a man aged 25 to 45 in good health and CMV-seropositive. The J gene is TRBJ1-1, the V gene TRBV7-2; TRBD1 matches 7 bases. The sample consisted of PBMCs. The CDR3 protein is CASSLGPTGTLNTEAFF. The CDR3 DNA reads as TGTGCCAGCAGCTTAGGGCCGACAGGGACCCTGAACACTGAAGCTTTCTTT.